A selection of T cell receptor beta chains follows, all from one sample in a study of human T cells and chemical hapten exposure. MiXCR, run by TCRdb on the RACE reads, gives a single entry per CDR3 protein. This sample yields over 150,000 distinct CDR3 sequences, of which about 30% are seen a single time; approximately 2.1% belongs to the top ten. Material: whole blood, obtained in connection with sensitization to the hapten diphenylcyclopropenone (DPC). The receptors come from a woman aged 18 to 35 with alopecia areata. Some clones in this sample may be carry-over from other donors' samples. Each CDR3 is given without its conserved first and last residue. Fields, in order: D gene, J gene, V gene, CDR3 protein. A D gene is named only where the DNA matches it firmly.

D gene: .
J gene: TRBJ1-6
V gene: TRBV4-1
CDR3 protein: ASSQDLRYSPLH

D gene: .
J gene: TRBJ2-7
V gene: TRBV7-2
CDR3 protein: ASSLGIGPTYEQY

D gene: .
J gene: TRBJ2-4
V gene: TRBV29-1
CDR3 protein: SVGQEKNIQY

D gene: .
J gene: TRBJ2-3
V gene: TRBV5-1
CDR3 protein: ASSLDIGMVARRADTQY

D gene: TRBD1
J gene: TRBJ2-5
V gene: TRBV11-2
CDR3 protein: ASTSNRGHQETQY

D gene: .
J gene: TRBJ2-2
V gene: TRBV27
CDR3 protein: ASTPRGGIGRELF

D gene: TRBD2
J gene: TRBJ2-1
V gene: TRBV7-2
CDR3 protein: ASSLAGESEQF

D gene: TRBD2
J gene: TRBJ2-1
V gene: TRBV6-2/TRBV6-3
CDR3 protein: ASTSWTSGNEQF

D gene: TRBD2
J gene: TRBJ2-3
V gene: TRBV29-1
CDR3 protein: SVSPTSGKVDTQY

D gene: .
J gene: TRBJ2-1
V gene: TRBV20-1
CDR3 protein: SANRLVHNEQF

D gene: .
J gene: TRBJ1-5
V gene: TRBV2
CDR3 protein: ASSEIIPGLLPQH

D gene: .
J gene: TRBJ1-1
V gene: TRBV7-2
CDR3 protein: ASSLGYGAF

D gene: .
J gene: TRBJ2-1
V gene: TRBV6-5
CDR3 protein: ASRVLGTQKGGNEQF

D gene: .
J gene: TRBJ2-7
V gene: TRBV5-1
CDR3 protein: ASSLGGHPEQY

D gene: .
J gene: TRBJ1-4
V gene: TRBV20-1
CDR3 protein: SASRDAEKLF

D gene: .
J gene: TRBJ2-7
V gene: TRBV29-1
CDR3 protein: SVEIGAAYEQY

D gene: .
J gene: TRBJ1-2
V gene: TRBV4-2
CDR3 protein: ASSPEDHYGYT

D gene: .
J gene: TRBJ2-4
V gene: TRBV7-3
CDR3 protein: ASSLSPGDLNIQY

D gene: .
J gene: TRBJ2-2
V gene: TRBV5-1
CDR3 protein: ASSLGWASSRNTGELF

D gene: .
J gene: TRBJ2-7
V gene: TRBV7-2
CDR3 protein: ASSLGAGWAY

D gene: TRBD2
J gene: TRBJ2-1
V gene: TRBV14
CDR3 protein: ASSGRLAGVRFEQF

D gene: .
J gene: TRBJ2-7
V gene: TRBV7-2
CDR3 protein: ASSHTSGYEQY

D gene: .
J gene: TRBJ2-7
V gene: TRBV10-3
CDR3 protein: AISDAGFNEQY

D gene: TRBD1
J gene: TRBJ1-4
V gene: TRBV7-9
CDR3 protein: ASSWTGLGGNEKLF

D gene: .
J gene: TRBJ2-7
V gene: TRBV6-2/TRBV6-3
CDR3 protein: ASSYSPYRDYEQY

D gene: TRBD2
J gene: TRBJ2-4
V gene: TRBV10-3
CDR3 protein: AISGSGNGDIQY

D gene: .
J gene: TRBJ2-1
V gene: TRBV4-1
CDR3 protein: ASSQVGEQF

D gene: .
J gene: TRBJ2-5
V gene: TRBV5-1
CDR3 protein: ASSYQETQY